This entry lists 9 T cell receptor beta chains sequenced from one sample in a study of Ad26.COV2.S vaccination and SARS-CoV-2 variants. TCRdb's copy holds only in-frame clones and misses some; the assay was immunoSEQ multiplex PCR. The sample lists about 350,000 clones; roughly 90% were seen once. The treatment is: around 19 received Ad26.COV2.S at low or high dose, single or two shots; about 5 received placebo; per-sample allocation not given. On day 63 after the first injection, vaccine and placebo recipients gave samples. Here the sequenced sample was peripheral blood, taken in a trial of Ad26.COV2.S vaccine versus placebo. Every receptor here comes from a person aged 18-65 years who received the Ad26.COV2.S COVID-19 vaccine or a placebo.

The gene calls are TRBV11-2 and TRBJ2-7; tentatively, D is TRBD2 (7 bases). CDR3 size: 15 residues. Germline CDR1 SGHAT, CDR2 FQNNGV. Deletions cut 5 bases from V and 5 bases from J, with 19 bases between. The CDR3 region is CASSLAYGGADEQYF. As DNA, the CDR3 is TGTGCCAGCAGCCTCGCCTATGGGGGGGCGGACGAGCAGTACTTC.

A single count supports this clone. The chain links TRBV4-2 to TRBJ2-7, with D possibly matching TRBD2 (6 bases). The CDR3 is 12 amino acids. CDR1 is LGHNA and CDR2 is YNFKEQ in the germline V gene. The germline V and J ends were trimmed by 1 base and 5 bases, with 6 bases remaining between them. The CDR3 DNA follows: TGTGCCAGCAGCCAAGCGGGGGACGAGCAGTACTTC. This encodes CASSQAGDEQYF.

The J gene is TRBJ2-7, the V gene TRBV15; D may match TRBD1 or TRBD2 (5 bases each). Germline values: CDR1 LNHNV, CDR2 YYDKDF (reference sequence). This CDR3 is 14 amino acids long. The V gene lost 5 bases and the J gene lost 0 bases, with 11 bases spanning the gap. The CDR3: CATSARDLSYEQYF. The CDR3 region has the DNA TGTGCCACCAGCGCCCGGGACCTCTCCTACGAGCAGTACTTC.

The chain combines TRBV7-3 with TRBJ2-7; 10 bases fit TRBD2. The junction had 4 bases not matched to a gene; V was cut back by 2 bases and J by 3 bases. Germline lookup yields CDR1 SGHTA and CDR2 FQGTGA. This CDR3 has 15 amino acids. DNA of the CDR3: TGTGCCAGCAGCTTAGAACTAGCGGGGAACTACGAGCAGTACTTC. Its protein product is CASSLELAGNYEQYF.

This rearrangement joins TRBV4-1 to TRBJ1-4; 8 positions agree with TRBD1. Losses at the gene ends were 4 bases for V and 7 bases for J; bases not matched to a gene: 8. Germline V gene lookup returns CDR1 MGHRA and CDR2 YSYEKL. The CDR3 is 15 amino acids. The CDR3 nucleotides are TGCGCCAGCAGCCCCCGGCAGGGGGCGGGTGAAAAACTGTTTTTT. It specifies CASSPRQGAGEKLFF.

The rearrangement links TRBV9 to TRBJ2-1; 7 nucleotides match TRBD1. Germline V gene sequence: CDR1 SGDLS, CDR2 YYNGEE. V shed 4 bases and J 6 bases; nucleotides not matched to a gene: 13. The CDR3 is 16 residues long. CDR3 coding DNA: TGTGCCAGCAGCTCGGCCATGAGGGGGCGGGCCAATGAGCAGTTCTTC. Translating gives CASSSAMRGRANEQFF.

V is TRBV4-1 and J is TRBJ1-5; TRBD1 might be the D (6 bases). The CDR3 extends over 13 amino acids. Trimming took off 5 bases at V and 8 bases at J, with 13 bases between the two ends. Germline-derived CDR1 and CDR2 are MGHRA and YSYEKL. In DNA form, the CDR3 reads TGCGCCAGCAGCGGGGGCATTAAGGAGCCCCAGCATTTT. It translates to CASSGGIKEPQHF.

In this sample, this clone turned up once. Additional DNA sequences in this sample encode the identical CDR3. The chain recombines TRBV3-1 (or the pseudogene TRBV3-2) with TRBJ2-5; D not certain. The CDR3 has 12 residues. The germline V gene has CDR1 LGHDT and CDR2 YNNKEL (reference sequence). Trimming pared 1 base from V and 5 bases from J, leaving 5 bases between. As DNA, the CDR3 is TGTGCCAGCAGCCAAGTTGTCGAGACCCAGTACTTC. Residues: CASSQVVETQYF.

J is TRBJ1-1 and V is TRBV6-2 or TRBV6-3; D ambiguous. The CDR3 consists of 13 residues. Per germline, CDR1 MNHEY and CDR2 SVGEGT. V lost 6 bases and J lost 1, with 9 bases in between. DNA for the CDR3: TGTGCCAGCAGCCGGATACAGAACACTGAAGCTTTCTTT. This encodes CASSRIQNTEAFF.